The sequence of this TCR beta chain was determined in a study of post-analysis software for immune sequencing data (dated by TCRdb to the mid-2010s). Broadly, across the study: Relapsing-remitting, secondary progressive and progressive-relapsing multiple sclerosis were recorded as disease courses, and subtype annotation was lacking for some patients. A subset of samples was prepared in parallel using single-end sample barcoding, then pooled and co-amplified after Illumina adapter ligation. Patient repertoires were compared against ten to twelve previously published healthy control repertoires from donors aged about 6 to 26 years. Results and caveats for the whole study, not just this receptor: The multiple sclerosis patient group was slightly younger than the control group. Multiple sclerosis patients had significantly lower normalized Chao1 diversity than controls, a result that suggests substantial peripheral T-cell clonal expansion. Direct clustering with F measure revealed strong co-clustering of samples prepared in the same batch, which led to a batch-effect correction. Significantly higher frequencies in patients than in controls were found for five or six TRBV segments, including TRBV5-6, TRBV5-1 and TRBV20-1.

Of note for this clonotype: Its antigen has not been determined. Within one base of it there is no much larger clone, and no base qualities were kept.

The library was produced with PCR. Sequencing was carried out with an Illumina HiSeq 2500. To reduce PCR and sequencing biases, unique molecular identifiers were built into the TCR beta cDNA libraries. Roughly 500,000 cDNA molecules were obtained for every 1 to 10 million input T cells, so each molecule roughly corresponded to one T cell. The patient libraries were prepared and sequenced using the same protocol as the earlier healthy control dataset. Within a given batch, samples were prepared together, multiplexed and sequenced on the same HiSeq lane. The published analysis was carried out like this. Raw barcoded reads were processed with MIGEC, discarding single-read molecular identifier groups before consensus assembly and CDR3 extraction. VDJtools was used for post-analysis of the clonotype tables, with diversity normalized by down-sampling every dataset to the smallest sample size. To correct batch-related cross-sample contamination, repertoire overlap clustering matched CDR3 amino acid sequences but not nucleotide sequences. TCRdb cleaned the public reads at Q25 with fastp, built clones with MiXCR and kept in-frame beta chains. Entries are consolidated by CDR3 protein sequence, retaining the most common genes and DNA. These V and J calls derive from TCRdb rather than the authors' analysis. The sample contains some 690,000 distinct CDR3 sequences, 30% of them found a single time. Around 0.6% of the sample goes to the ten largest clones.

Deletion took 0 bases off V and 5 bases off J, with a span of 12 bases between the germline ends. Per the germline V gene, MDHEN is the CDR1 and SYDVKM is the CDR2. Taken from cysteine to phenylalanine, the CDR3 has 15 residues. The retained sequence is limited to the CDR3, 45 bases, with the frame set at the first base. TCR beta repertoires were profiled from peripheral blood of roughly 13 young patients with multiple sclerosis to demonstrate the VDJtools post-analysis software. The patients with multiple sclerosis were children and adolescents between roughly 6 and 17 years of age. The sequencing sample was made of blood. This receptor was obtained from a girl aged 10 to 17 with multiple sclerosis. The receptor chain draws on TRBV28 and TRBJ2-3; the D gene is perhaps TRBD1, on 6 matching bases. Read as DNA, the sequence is TGTGCCAGCAGTTTATGGGGGGCCTTGGGAGATACGCAGTATTTT. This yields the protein CASSLWGALGDTQYF.